This T cell receptor (beta chain) was documented in a study of blood T cell repertoires in COVID-19. The table lists this clone with a few counts. Cohort placement rested on clinical history that participants reported themselves. Germline V gene sequence: CDR1 SGHVS, CDR2 FQNEAQ. The CDR3 totals 18 residues. V gave up 6 bases and J gave up 7 bases; unmatched junction bases: 12. The repertoire was sequenced with immunoSEQ multiplex PCR; TCRdb's copy has only in-frame clones and lacks some. The sample includes approximately 350,000 clones, about 90% of them seen just once. Sequencing input: PBMCs or T cells enriched from blood (not recorded which). The sequence was collected from a woman aged 30 to 39 who had recovered from COVID-19. This rearrangement joins TRBV7-8 to TRBJ2-1, with 16 bases that match TRBD2. The CDR3 sequence: CASSLSGTSGRVGNEQFF. The DNA of the CDR3 is TGTGCCAGCAGTCTGTCCGGGACTAGCGGGAGGGTAGGAAATGAGCAGTTCTTC. Together with reference TRBV7-8 and TRBJ2-1, the CDR3 gives the full variable domain: GAGVSQSPRYKVAKRGQDVALRCDPISGHVSLFWYQQALGQGPEFLTYFQNEAQLDKSGLPSDRFFAERPEGSVSTLKIQRTQQEDSAVYLCASSLSGTSGRVGNEQFFGPGTRLTVL.